A selection of T cell receptor beta chains follows, all from one sample in a study of cytomegalovirus exposure and HLA in healthy donors. The assay was immunoSEQ multiplex PCR, and TCRdb's table has in-frame clones only and misses some. This table holds some 120,000 clones, 89% found once. The specimen sequenced was PBMCs. All receptors come from a woman between 18 and 30 years old in good health and CMV-seronegative. CDR3s include the opening cysteine and the closing phenylalanine or tryptophan. The order of the fields is J gene, clone size, V gene, D gene, CDR3 DNA, CDR3 protein. D genes are given only for firm matches. A row's size may be missing; if present it is once, few, many or a size class.

j_call: TRBJ2-1
clone_size: -
v_call: TRBV18
d_call: TRBD2
cdr3_nt: TGTGCCAGCTCGCCCCTAGCGGGGGGGCACAGTGAGCAGTTCTTC
cdr3_aa: CASSPLAGGHSEQFF

j_call: TRBJ2-6
clone_size: -
v_call: TRBV18
d_call: -
cdr3_nt: TGTGCCAGCTCACCGCCCGCCTACTCTGGGGCCAACGTCCTGACTTTC
cdr3_aa: CASSPPAYSGANVLTF

j_call: TRBJ2-5
clone_size: -
v_call: TRBV6-5
d_call: -
cdr3_nt: TGTGCCAGCAGTCGCAGCGGCTGGGAGACCCAGTACTTC
cdr3_aa: CASSRSGWETQYF

j_call: TRBJ2-7
clone_size: -
v_call: TRBV10-3
d_call: -
cdr3_nt: TGTGCCATCAGTGGTAGGAGCTCCTACGAGCAGTACTTC
cdr3_aa: CAISGRSSYEQYF

j_call: TRBJ2-3
clone_size: -
v_call: TRBV2
d_call: TRBD2
cdr3_nt: TGTGCCAGCAAGCGGGAGATAGGCACAGATACGCAGTATTTT
cdr3_aa: CASKREIGTDTQYF

j_call: TRBJ1-1
clone_size: -
v_call: TRBV7-9
d_call: TRBD1
cdr3_nt: TGTGCCAGCAGCCCACCGGACAGGTACACTGAAGCTTTCTTT
cdr3_aa: CASSPPDRYTEAFF

j_call: TRBJ2-7
clone_size: -
v_call: TRBV9
d_call: TRBD1
cdr3_nt: TGTGCCAGCAGCGTAGCCGGGGACAGTAAAAACGAGCAGTACTTC
cdr3_aa: CASSVAGDSKNEQYF

j_call: TRBJ2-7
clone_size: -
v_call: TRBV7-8
d_call: TRBD1
cdr3_nt: TGTGCCAGCAGCTTAGGGCGGACAGGACTCTACGAGCAGTACTTC
cdr3_aa: CASSLGRTGLYEQYF

j_call: TRBJ2-7
clone_size: -
v_call: TRBV6-1
d_call: -
cdr3_nt: TGTGCCAGCAGTGAAATCGACAGGTACTACGAGCAGTACTTC
cdr3_aa: CASSEIDRYYEQYF

j_call: TRBJ2-7
clone_size: -
v_call: TRBV5-1
d_call: -
cdr3_nt: TGCGCCAGCAGCTTCCGGCCGGGAGTTAGGGACGGTGCCTACGAGCAGTACTTC
cdr3_aa: CASSFRPGVRDGAYEQYF

j_call: TRBJ2-5
clone_size: -
v_call: TRBV6-1
d_call: TRBD2
cdr3_nt: TGTGCCAGCAGTGAAGACTGGACTAGCCAAGAGACCCAGTACTTC
cdr3_aa: CASSEDWTSQETQYF

j_call: TRBJ2-7
clone_size: -
v_call: TRBV4-1
d_call: -
cdr3_nt: TGCGCCAGCAGCCAGCGGGACCCCTACGAGCAGTACTTC
cdr3_aa: CASSQRDPYEQYF

j_call: TRBJ2-7
clone_size: -
v_call: TRBV11-2
d_call: -
cdr3_nt: TGTGCCAGCAGCTTAGACGTGGCCAGTTCCCACAACCTCGAGCAGTACTTC
cdr3_aa: CASSLDVASSHNLEQYF

j_call: TRBJ2-1
clone_size: -
v_call: TRBV15
d_call: -
cdr3_nt: TGTGCCACCAGCAGAGATTCCGGGTTATCATCCGTGGAGCAGTTCTTC
cdr3_aa: CATSRDSGLSSVEQFF

j_call: TRBJ2-2
clone_size: -
v_call: TRBV7-6
d_call: -
cdr3_nt: TGTGCCAGCAGCGGATATAGCGGATCGAACACCGGGGAGCTGTTTTTT
cdr3_aa: CASSGYSGSNTGELFF

j_call: TRBJ1-1
clone_size: -
v_call: TRBV7-8
d_call: -
cdr3_nt: TGTGCCAGCAGAGCCGCCCGGTCGGGGACTGAAGCTTTCTTT
cdr3_aa: CASRAARSGTEAFF

j_call: TRBJ2-7
clone_size: -
v_call: TRBV5-8
d_call: TRBD1
cdr3_nt: TGTGCCAGCAGCTTACAGGGGGCGAAGTTCGAGCAGTACTTC
cdr3_aa: CASSLQGAKFEQYF

j_call: TRBJ1-5
clone_size: -
v_call: TRBV4-2
d_call: -
cdr3_nt: TGTGCCAGCAGCCAAGCAAGTTCAGGGGCGTATAGCAATCAGCCCCAGCATTTT
cdr3_aa: CASSQASSGAYSNQPQHF

j_call: TRBJ2-3
clone_size: -
v_call: TRBV18
d_call: TRBD2
cdr3_nt: TGTGCCAGCTCACCGTTTAGCGGGAGGCCCTGGAGCACAGATACGCAGTATTTT
cdr3_aa: CASSPFSGRPWSTDTQYF

j_call: TRBJ1-5
clone_size: once
v_call: TRBV19
d_call: -
cdr3_nt: TGTGCCAGTAGTATAGCAATAACAGTCACCAATCAGCCCCAGCATTTT
cdr3_aa: CASSIAITVTNQPQHF

j_call: TRBJ2-2
clone_size: once
v_call: TRBV4-1
d_call: TRBD2
cdr3_nt: TGCGCCAGCAGCCAAGAAGCGGGACTCAGTACCGGGGAGCTGTTTTTT
cdr3_aa: CASSQEAGLSTGELFF

j_call: TRBJ2-5
clone_size: -
v_call: TRBV28
d_call: -
cdr3_nt: TGTGCCAGCAGTTCCGCGGGCCAGGAGACCCAGTACTTC
cdr3_aa: CASSSAGQETQYF

j_call: TRBJ2-1
clone_size: -
v_call: TRBV25-1
d_call: TRBD2
cdr3_nt: TGTGCCAGCAGTCCGAGACTTCGCGGGAGGTCCAATGAGCAGTTCTTC
cdr3_aa: CASSPRLRGRSNEQFF